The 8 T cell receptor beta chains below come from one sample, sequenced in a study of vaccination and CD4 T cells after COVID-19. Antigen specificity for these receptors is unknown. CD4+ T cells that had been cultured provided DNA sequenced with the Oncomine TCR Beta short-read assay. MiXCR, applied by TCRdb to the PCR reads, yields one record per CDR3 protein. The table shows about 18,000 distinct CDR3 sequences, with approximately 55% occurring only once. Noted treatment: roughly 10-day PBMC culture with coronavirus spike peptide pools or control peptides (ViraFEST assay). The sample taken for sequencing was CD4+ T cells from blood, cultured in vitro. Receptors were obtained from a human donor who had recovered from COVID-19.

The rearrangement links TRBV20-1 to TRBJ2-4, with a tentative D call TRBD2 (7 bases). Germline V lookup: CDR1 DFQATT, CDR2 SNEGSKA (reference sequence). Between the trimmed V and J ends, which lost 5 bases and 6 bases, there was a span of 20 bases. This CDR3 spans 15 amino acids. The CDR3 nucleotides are TGCAGTGCTTCCCGCGGGGGCCCAGCGGGAAACATTCAGTACTTC. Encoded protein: CSASRGGPAGNIQYF.

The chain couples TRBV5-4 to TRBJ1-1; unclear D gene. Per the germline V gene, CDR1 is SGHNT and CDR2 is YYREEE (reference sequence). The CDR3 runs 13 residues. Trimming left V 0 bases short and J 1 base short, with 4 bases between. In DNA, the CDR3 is TGTGCCAGCAGCTTGGGACCGAACACTGAAGCTTTCTTT. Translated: CASSLGPNTEAFF.

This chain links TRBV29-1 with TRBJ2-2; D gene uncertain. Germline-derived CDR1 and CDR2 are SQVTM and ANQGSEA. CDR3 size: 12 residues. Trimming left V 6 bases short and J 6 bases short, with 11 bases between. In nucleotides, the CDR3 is TGCAGCGTCGCCCGGAAGGCCGGGGAGCTGTTTTTT. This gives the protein CSVARKAGELFF.

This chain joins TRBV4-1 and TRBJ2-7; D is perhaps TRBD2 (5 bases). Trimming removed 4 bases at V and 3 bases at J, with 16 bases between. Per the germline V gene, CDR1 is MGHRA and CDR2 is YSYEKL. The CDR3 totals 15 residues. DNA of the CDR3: TGCGCCAGCAGCCTTCCCCGAGCGCGGGTCTACGAGCAGTACTTC. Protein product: CASSLPRARVYEQYF.

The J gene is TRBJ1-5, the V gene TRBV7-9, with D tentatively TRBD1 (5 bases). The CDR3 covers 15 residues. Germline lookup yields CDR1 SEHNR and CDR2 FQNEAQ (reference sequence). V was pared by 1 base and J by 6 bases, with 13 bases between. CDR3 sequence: CASSLGDGEVQPQHF. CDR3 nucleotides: TGTGCCAGCAGCTTAGGGGACGGTGAGGTTCAGCCCCAGCATTTT.

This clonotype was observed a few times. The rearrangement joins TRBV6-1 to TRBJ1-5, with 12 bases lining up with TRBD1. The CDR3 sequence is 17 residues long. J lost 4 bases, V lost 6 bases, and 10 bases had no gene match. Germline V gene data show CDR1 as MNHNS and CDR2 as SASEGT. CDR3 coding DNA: TGTGCCAGCAGCGGGGGACAGGGGGCCGTGAGGAATCAGCCCCAGCATTTT. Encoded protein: CASSGGQGAVRNQPQHF.

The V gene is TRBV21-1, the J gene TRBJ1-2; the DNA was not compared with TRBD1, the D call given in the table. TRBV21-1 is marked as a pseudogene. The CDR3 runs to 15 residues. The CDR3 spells CASSNRNYRGFGYTF. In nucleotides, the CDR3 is TGTGCCAGCAGCAATCGTAATTACAGGGGGTTTGGCTACACCTTC.

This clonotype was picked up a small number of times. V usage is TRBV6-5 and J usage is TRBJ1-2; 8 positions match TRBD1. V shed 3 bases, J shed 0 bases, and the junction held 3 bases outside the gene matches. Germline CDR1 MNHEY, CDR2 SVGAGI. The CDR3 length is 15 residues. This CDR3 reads CASSYPDRANYGYTF. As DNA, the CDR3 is TGTGCCAGCAGTTATCCGGACAGGGCTAACTATGGCTACACCTTC.